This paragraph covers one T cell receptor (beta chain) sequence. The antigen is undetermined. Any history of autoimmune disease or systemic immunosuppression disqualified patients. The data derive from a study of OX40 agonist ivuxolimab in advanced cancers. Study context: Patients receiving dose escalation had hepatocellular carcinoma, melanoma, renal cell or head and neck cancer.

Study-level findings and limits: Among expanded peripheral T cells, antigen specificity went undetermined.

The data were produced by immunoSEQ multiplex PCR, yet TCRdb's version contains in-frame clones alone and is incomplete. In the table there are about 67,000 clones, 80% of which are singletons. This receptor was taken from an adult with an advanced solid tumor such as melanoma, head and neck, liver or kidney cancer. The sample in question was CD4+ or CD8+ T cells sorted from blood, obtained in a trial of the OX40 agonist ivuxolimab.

The CDR3 spells CASSWGLANEQFF. CDR3 in DNA: TGTGCCAGCAGCTGGGGACTAGCGAATGAGCAGTTCTTC. The rearrangement links TRBV7-2 to TRBJ2-1; 10 nucleotides agree with TRBD2. J gave up 7 bases and V 4 bases, and 1 base lay outside the gene matches. The CDR3 is 13 residues long. Germline assignment: CDR1 SGHTA and CDR2 FQGNSA.